Given below is one T cell receptor beta chain in context. Its target is not known. Sorting isolated naive CD8 T cells as CD8+CD4-CCR7+CD45RA+ events. Bulk TCR libraries used previously described methods and listed TCR primers. TCRdb called the PCR reads again in MiXCR, with one record for every CDR3 protein. The data contain about 320,000 distinct CDR3 sequences, about 22% of them singletons. The V gene lost 6 bases and the J gene lost 9 bases, with 18 bases spanning the gap. The V gene's germline CDR1 is MNHNS and CDR2 SASEGT. The CDR3 spans 14 residues. The data derive from a study of molecular identifiers for immune sequencing clone quantification. Broader study findings: Spiked Jurkat TCR RNA originating from one cell could reportedly be identified amid about a million naive cells.

The source material was naive CD8+ T cells from blood, with Jurkat cell RNA spiked in. As to subset: FACS-sorted CD8+CD4-CCR7+CD45RA+ naive T cells. This sequence was found in a human donor in good health. Some libraries in this study had Jurkat cell RNA spiked in. J is TRBJ2-1 and V is TRBV6-1, with D perhaps TRBD2 (7 bases). The CDR3 loop reads CASSSSGRGGEQFF. The CDR3 DNA is TGTGCCAGCAGCTCTAGCGGTAGAGGGGGTGAGCAGTTCTTC.